Listed below are T cell receptor beta chains from one sample, sequenced in a study of blood T cell repertoires in COVID-19. The method was immunoSEQ multiplex PCR; TCRdb's version includes in-frame clones alone and lacks a portion of them. This table has roughly 230,000 clones, over 70% appearing once. Sequencing was performed on peripheral blood. These receptors came from a man aged 35 to 55 with active or convalescent COVID-19. Each CDR3 is given with its conserved first and last residue. A D gene is named only where the DNA matches it firmly. Rows may omit the clone size; those that give it use once, few, many or a size class.

abundance,v_gene,j_gene,d_gene,CDR3aa,CDR3nt
NA,TRBV30,TRBJ1-1,NA,CAWSIQLNTEAFF,TGTGCCTGGAGTATCCAGTTGAACACTGAAGCTTTCTTT
few,TRBV24-1,TRBJ1-5,NA,CATSDLDRLSNQPQHF,TGTGCCACCAGTGATTTGGACAGGCTTAGCAATCAGCCCCAGCATTTT
NA,TRBV18,TRBJ2-2,NA,CASSPLENTGELFF,TGTGCCAGCTCACCGCTAGAAAACACCGGGGAGCTGTTTTTT
NA,TRBV6-2/TRBV6-3,TRBJ1-2,NA,CASSYSGGQARGYTF,TGTGCCAGCAGTTACTCCGGCGGCCAAGCCAGAGGCTACACCTTC
NA,TRBV30,TRBJ1-5,TRBD1,CAWSEQGNQPQHF,TGTGCCTGGAGTGAACAGGGGAATCAGCCCCAGCATTTT
NA,TRBV15,TRBJ1-1,NA,CATSREFPGGTEAFF,TGTGCCACCAGCAGAGAGTTCCCCGGGGGTACTGAAGCTTTCTTT
NA,TRBV3-1/TRBV3-2,TRBJ2-3,NA,CASSQKAPTDTQYF,TGTGCCAGCAGCCAAAAAGCTCCGACAGATACGCAGTATTTT
NA,TRBV4-3,TRBJ2-7,TRBD1,CASSQSGTGEAYEQYF,TGCGCCAGCAGCCAATCAGGGACAGGGGAAGCGTACGAGCAGTACTTC
NA,TRBV7-9,TRBJ1-1,NA,CASSPQAMNTEAFF,TGTGCCAGCAGCCCACAGGCTATGAACACTGAAGCTTTCTTT
NA,TRBV7-9,TRBJ2-2,TRBD1,CASRDRGQGAGELFF,TGTGCCAGCAGGGACCGAGGACAGGGGGCCGGGGAGCTGTTTTTT
once,TRBV2,TRBJ2-7,NA,CASSELGGKTYEQYF,TGTGCCAGCAGTGAGCTGGGCGGGAAAACCTACGAGCAGTACTTC
NA,TRBV28,TRBJ1-5,NA,CASSLPNNQPQHF,TGTGCCAGCAGTTTACCCAATAATCAGCCCCAGCATTTT
NA,TRBV10-3,TRBJ2-5,TRBD2,CAIREREDQETQYF,TGTGCCATCAGAGAGCGGGAGGACCAAGAGACCCAGTACTTC
NA,TRBV27,TRBJ1-4,TRBD1,CASQPRTGGNKLFF,TGTGCCAGCCAACCCAGGACAGGGGGAAATAAACTGTTTTTT
NA,TRBV30,TRBJ1-6,TRBD1,CAWRGPGQGLPLHF,TGTGCCTGGAGGGGACCAGGACAGGGGCTTCCCCTCCACTTT
NA,TRBV24-1,TRBJ2-1,TRBD2,CATSDSGLAGDNEQFF,TGTGCCACCAGTGATTCTGGACTAGCGGGGGACAATGAGCAGTTCTTC
few,TRBV2,TRBJ1-5,NA,CASSSDGGNQPQHF,TGTGCCAGCAGCAGCGACGGGGGAAATCAGCCCCAGCATTTT
NA,TRBV12-5,TRBJ1-2,NA,CASGLGARFGYTF,TGTGCTAGTGGTTTGGGGGCGCGCTTCGGCTACACCTTC
NA,TRBV6-5,TRBJ1-3,TRBD1,CASSQQGSGNTIYF,TGTGCCAGCAGCCAACAGGGGTCTGGAAACACCATATATTTT
NA,TRBV12-5,TRBJ1-1,NA,CASASASGTEAFF,TGTGCTAGTGCGTCCGCGTCGGGGACTGAAGCTTTCTTT
NA,TRBV5-6,TRBJ2-7,NA,CASSSFGGGGSYEQYF,TGTGCCAGCAGCTCCTTTGGTGGGGGCGGGTCCTACGAGCAGTACTTC
NA,TRBV5-5,TRBJ1-3,NA,CASSSNSGPSGNTIYF,TGTGCCAGCAGCTCCAACTCGGGTCCATCTGGAAACACCATATATTTT
NA,TRBV3-1/TRBV3-2,TRBJ2-1,TRBD2,CASSPIWSGSNEQFF,TGTGCCAGCAGCCCCATTTGGAGCGGGAGTAATGAGCAGTTCTTC
NA,TRBV18,TRBJ1-6,TRBD1,CASSTDRANSPLHF,TGTGCCAGCTCCACGGACAGGGCCAATTCACCCCTCCACTTT